The source of this T cell receptor beta chain is a study of glioma-infiltrating T cells. The CDR3 spans 16 residues. V gave up 5 bases and J gave up 6 bases; unmatched junction bases: 8. Germline CDR1 is MDHEN and CDR2 is SYDVKM. TCR alpha and beta CDR3 regions were amplified from RNA using iRepertoire nested multiplex PCR. Input was roughly 100-450 ng of tissue mRNA or PBMC total RNA. Via MiXCR, TCRdb re-called the multiplex PCR reads, giving one row per CDR3 protein. The sample contains roughly 120,000 distinct CDR3 sequences, less than 30% of which appear only once. Study-level results: Gliomas, especially low-grade, showed above-expected tissue-blood divergence; non-neoplastic patients showed below. Only very few CDR3 sequences appeared in both tissue and blood.

To note about this clonotype: No antigen is known for it.

The chain uses TRBV28 and TRBJ2-1; 12 nucleotides agree with TRBD2. Sequenced input: glioma tissue, nonneoplastic brain tissue, or PBMCs (not recorded which). This receptor was obtained from a human donor with low-grade glioma or glioblastoma, undergoing nonglioma brain surgery, or in good health (not recorded which). CDR3 sequence (DNA): TGTGCCAGCAGTCCCTTGGGGACTAGCGGGCTCAATGAGCAGTTCTTC. The encoded protein is CASSPLGTSGLNEQFF.